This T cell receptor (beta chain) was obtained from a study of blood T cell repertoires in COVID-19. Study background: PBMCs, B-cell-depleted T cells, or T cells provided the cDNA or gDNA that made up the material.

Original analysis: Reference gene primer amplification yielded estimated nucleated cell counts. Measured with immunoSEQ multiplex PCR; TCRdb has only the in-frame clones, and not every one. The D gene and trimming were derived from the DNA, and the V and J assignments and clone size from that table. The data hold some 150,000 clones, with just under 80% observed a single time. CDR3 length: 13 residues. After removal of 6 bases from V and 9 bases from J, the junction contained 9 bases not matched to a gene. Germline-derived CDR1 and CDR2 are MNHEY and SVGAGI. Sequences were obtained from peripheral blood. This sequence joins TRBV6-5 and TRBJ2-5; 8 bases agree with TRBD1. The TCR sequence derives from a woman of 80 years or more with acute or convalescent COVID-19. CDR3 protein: CASRGTGERAQYF. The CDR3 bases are TGTGCCAGCAGGGGGACAGGCGAAAGGGCCCAGTACTTC.